This T cell receptor (beta chain) stems from a study of shared clonotypes between healthy human individuals (dated by TCRdb to about 2020). For context, the study as a whole: A few men and a couple of women, aged 18 to 49 years, made up the cohort. The study deeply sequenced blood TCR repertoires of about five healthy adults to estimate repertoire size and the extent of clonotype sharing between individuals. For each donor, CD4 naive and CD4 memory were each run on three plates, CD8 naive on two plates, and CD8 memory on one plate. To increase sequencing depth and limit assay-specific biases, TCR repertoire library preparation and sequencing were carried out by different laboratories using diverse techniques. Leukapheresis yielded between about 0.94 and 8.9 billion PBMCs per donor.

Healthy HIV-negative adults with no recently reported acute infections or vaccinations were included as donors. Only Caucasian adults living in Nashville, Tennessee, USA were represented among the donors. CD4+ T cells were enriched through magnetic negative selection, after which naive cells were positively selected on CD45RA and the remaining negative fraction served as the memory subset. Blood was collected by leukapheresis, and PBMCs were isolated by Ficoll-Histopaque density gradient centrifugation and then cryopreserved in liquid nitrogen vapor phase. Analytical flow cytometry was used to check the purity and quantity of every magnetically sorted T cell population. Genomic DNA was isolated from every sorted fraction and measured by UV absorbance on a Nanodrop 2000c. TCR CDR3 regions were amplified from genomic DNA by multiplex PCR using the deep immunoSEQ assay. Extracted genomic DNA from each cell subset was spread evenly across all wells of several immunoSEQ 96-well plates, with each plate serving as a replicate. For sorted subsets, around 200 ng genomic DNA, equal to 25,000 to 35,000 T cell genomes, was loaded into each replicate PCR. The purified libraries were quantified using a Qubit 3.0 fluorometer, sized with a Bioanalyzer 2100, and then quantified again using the KAPA Library Quantification kit. A separate single-read 150-cycle Illumina NextSeq 550 flow cell was used to sequence each immunoSEQ 96-well plate. Processing in the source paper ran as follows. Because only junctional sequences without quality scores were contained in the immunoSEQ output, filtering matching that applied to full-length reads could not be performed. To assign V/J genes and CDR3, sequences were annotated using PyIR, a Python wrapper for IgBLAST v1.9, with IMGT germline references. Reads with weak V/J assignments (E-value above 1e-6), missing CDR3, stop codons, out-of-frame junctions, or ambiguous translated residues were removed. A V3J clonotype was defined by an identical inferred V gene, J gene, and CDR3 amino acid sequence. The percentage overlap between two repertoires was calculated by dividing the number of shared unique clonotypes by the size of the smaller repertoire. RTK rarefaction, the Chao1 estimator, and Recon v2.1 estimates of unobserved clonotypes were used to assess repertoire richness. For all TCRbeta clonotypes obtained by the gDNA method from a few donors, generation probabilities were computed with OLGA. TCRdb stores this immuneACCESS table with in-frame sequences only. Part of the clones is absent; in the studies checked, under half of the shortfall reflects unresolved V genes, and no reason is known for the rest. The V and J calls and clone size come from that table; D and trimming were worked out from the DNA. The table for this sample lists roughly 2 million clones; approximately 94% of them were counted only once. The ten largest clones capture roughly 0.13% of the sample.

V is trimmed back by 6 bases and J by 1 base, and the junction contains 8 bases that no gene match accounts for. There are 15 amino acids in the CDR3, from cysteine to phenylalanine inclusive. The read is trimmed to its CDR3 DNA, 45 bases read in frame from base 1. The germline V gene specifies MNHEY as CDR1 and SVGAGI as CDR2. Comments on this clone: The specificity of this receptor is unknown. Base quality data are lacking; no much larger clone is found one base away.

Beyond this particular receptor, the publication reports: Higher generation probabilities were observed for clonotypes shared by all four sorted-subset donors than for non-shared clonotypes. Even with the large sequencing depth, rarefaction of the sorted-subset datasets indicated that sequencing was incomplete. The genetic and exposure-history diversity represented was limited by the small number of donors. Sampling was restricted to blood, and TCR repertoires in tissues likely differ from the TCR repertoires found in blood. Sharing across a few donors was observed for about 5% of naive CD4, 3% to 4% of naive CD8, over 2% of memory CD4, and about 0.4% of memory CD8 clonotypes. Naive subsets generally had larger estimated clonotype richness than memory subsets did. Based on pairwise subsampling, the degree of clonotype sharing among donors was expected to be affected by sequencing depth.

This clonotype was obtained from a young man in good health. The sample consisted of naive CD4+ T cells sorted from blood. What this sample's cell subset or site label stands for: CD45RA+ positively selected. This receptor chain uses TRBV6-5 and TRBJ2-5; TRBD1 matches 7 bases in the middle. The CDR3 region has the sequence CASRPGTAIQETQYF. The bases are TGTGCCAGCAGGCCCGGGACAGCGATCCAAGAGACCCAGTACTTC.